This T cell receptor (beta chain) was captured in a study of cytomegalovirus exposure and HLA in healthy donors. Study-level points and caveats: Further analysis, carried out later, found HLA-associated TCR beta chains more clonally expanded than equally common other chains.

13 Jbeta primers and 60 Vbeta primers were used for the PCR. Data came from immunoSEQ multiplex PCR; TCRdb stores just in-frame clones and leaves some out. The data show under 200,000 clones, around 80% seen once. As concerns this clone: Its target is unknown.

CDR3 length: 13 residues. Trimming cost V 5 bases and J 0 bases, with 10 bases left between them. The germline CDR1 and CDR2 sequences are GTSNPN and SVGIG (reference sequence). The chain is built from TRBV30 and TRBJ2-5, with a weak D call TRBD2 (6 bases). The sequence was collected from a man aged 40-55 years in good health and CMV-seronegative. The sample taken for sequencing was PBMCs. For the CDR3, the DNA is TGTGCCTGGCGGGACTCCTACCAAGAGACCCAGTACTTC. Its translation: CAWRDSYQETQYF. The whole variable domain, filled in from reference TRBV30 and TRBJ2-5, reads SQTIHQWPATLVQPVGSPLSLECTVEGTSNPNLYWYRQAAGRGLQLLFYSVGIGQISSEVPQNLSASRPQDRQFILSSKKLLLSDSGFYLCAWRDSYQETQYFGPGTRLLVL.